This T cell receptor beta chain was sequenced for a study of tumor-infiltrating lymphocytes in primary liver carcinoma. Turning to the study itself: Patients included men and women of 30 to 69 years.

Overall study results and limits: Roughly 7.5-24% of top clones, and no more, occurred in all five tumor regions. Lower overlap was observed for tumor-adjacent and tumor-blood pairs relative to tumor region pairs.

cDNA specific to TCR beta was made from around 450 ng of total RNA, with a constant-region primer employed for priming. Three rounds of nested multiplex PCR with slightly modified ARM-PCR produced TCR beta libraries. The first two PCR rounds used TRBV1-TRBV30 forward primers with a C-beta reverse primer, 9 to 11 cycles each. Each CDR3 protein gets one entry after TCRdb re-called the multiplex PCR reads with MiXCR. The sample records 100,000 or so distinct CDR3 sequences, about 70% being singletons. Regarding this clonotype: The antigen is undetermined. A junction boundary mismatches the germline segment, possibly from a read error.

The germline CDR1 and CDR2 sequences are SGHNT and YENEEA. The CDR3 runs to 17 residues. Without any cell sorting, 20-30 mg of bulk tissue yielded co-extracted RNA and DNA. Samples came from superior, inferior, lateral poles and tumor centre. V and J are TRBV11-3 and TRBJ2-1; D is perhaps TRBD2 (5 bases). The TCR originated in a woman in her sixties with primary liver carcinoma and hepatitis B virus infection. The sequencing sample was made of liver tumor tissue from sampling region 2. Subset of the sample: tumor region T2, inferior pole. This CDR3 is CVSSLGFGGLSYNEQFF. The CDR3 region has the DNA TGTGTCAGCAGTTTAGGGTTCGGCGGGCTTTCCTACAATGAACAGTTCTTC.